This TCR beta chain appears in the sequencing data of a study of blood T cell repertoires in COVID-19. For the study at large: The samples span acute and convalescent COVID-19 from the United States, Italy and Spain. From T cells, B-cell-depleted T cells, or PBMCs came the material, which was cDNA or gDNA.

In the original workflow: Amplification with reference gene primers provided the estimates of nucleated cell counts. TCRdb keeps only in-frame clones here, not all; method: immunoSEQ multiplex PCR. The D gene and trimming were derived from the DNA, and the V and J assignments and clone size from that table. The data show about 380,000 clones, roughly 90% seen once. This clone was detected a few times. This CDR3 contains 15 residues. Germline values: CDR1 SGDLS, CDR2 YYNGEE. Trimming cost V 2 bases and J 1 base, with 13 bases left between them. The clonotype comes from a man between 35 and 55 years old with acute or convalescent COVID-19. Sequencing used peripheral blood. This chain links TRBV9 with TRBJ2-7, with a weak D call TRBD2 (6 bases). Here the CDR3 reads CASSVAPGGSYEQYF. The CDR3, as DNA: TGTGCCAGCAGCGTCGCGCCCGGGGGATCCTACGAGCAGTACTTC.